This T cell receptor (beta chain) was captured in a study of blood T cells in healthy people across ages. In regard to this clonotype: Its antigen remains unidentified.

The junction had 28 bases not matched to a gene; V was cut back by 1 base and J by 6 bases. CDR1 is DFQATT, CDR2 SNEGSKA, per germline (reference sequence). The CDR3 covers 23 residues. With a J-beta primer mix and a sample-barcoded 5' primer, a second PCR ran 7 to 11 cycles. Each CDR3 protein gets one entry after TCRdb re-called the 5' RACE reads with MiXCR. The sample lists more than 1 million distinct CDR3 sequences; 40% to 45% were seen once. Study observations and caveats: There was no known CMV status for donors, so expanded clonotype changes were possibly confounded.

The rearrangement joins TRBV20-1 to TRBJ2-1, with 12 bases matching TRBD2. The TCR originated in an older woman in good health. The sample taken for sequencing was blood. The CDR3 protein is CSARVEFLGASGLAGLFGNEQFF. As DNA, the CDR3 is TGCAGTGCTAGAGTGGAATTTCTAGGGGCGTCAGGACTAGCGGGATTATTTGGCAATGAGCAGTTCTTC.